These 32 T cell receptor beta chains were sequenced from one sample in a study of blood T cell repertoires in COVID-19. Sequencing used immunoSEQ multiplex PCR; TCRdb keeps in-frame clones, though not all of them. The table includes a few hundred thousand clones, 80% to 90% detected once. The sequencing input was PBMCs or T cells enriched from blood (not recorded which). The receptors originated from a middle-aged man in a cohort exposed to, infected with or recovered from COVID-19 (not recorded which).

The chain joins TRBV10-2 to TRBJ1-6; D unclear. The length of the CDR3 is 15 residues. CDR1 and CDR2 from the germline V gene are WSHSY and SAAADI. Trimming took off 8 bases at V and 0 bases at J, with 11 bases between the two ends. As DNA, the CDR3 is TGCGCCAGCCGAGCAGGTCTCTCCTATAATTCACCCCTCCACTTT. Residues: CASRAGLSYNSPLHF.

V and J are TRBV5-1 and TRBJ2-1, with 10 bases identical to TRBD2. This CDR3 is 15 amino acids long. Germline CDR1 is SGHRS and CDR2 is YFSETQ. V gave up 4 bases and J gave up 3 bases; unmatched junction bases: 4. CDR3 loop: CASSPSGGNYNEQFF. CDR3 nucleotide sequence: TGCGCCAGCAGCCCTAGCGGGGGTAACTACAATGAGCAGTTCTTC.

The chain recombines TRBV19 with TRBJ2-6; D gene unclear. This CDR3 spans 15 amino acids. Looked up from germline, CDR1 is LNHDA and CDR2 is SQIVND (reference sequence). Trimming left V 2 bases short and J 6 bases short, with 11 bases between. CDR3 DNA: TGTGCCAGTAGTATACGGCTAGGTGTGGCCAACGTCCTGACTTTC. Protein product: CASSIRLGVANVLTF.

The rearrangement links TRBV30 to TRBJ1-3, with a possible D match to TRBD1 (5 bases). Germline assignment: CDR1 GTSNPN and CDR2 SVGIG (reference sequence). The CDR3 runs to 17 residues. Trimming removed 2 bases at V and 0 bases at J, with 17 bases between. As DNA, the CDR3 is TGTGCCTGGAGTTCGTGGGGCGCCTGGAGCTCTGGAAACACCATATATTTT. It codes for CAWSSWGAWSSGNTIYF.

This chain connects TRBV29-1 to TRBJ2-1, with 7 nucleotides matching TRBD2. Germline V gene lookup returns CDR1 SQVTM and CDR2 ANQGSEA. This CDR3 comprises 14 residues. Trimming at V came to 6 bases and at J to 4 bases, leaving 9 bases not matched to a gene. CDR3 protein: CSVGGGSEYNEQFF. The CDR3 DNA reads as TGCAGCGTCGGAGGCGGGAGTGAGTACAATGAGCAGTTCTTC.

This clone appeared a single time. This chain connects TRBV24-1 to TRBJ2-1, with D unclear. The CDR3 totals 12 residues. Germline values: CDR1 KGHDR, CDR2 SFDVKD. The germline V and J ends were trimmed by 5 bases and 9 bases, with 10 bases remaining between them. This CDR3 is CATSGSTREQFF. CDR3 DNA: TGTGCCACCAGTGGTAGTACTCGTGAGCAGTTCTTC.

The chain joins TRBV6-6 to TRBJ2-7; 7 positions match TRBD2. The CDR3 spans 15 residues. V trimming: 6 bases; J trimming: 5 bases; junction bases outside the gene matches: 13. Per germline, CDR1 MNHNY and CDR2 SVGAGI (reference sequence). This CDR3 is CASRMGGSAANEQYF. The CDR3 DNA reads TGTGCCAGCAGGATGGGAGGGAGCGCCGCGAACGAGCAGTACTTC.

The genes are TRBV6-5 and TRBJ2-7, with TRBD1 as a possible D gene (5 bases). The CDR3 contains 13 residues. With 4 bases removed from V and 7 bases from J, the gap between germline ends came to 14 bases. Germline assignment: CDR1 MNHEY and CDR2 SVGAGI. CDR3 nucleotides: TGTGCCAGCAGTTTAGGGGCTCCGAGGGAGCAGTACTTC. It encodes CASSLGAPREQYF.

The chain joins TRBV9 to TRBJ2-1; tentative D call: TRBD2 (7 bases). The CDR3 spans 17 residues. V was shortened by 4 bases and J by 7 bases, with 24 bases between the two germline ends. Per germline, CDR1 SGDLS and CDR2 YYNGEE. In DNA, the CDR3 is TGTGCCAGCAGCCCCGGTAGGGGGGGTGGGTTCACTAATGAGCAGTTCTTC. It codes for CASSPGRGGGFTNEQFF.

The genes are TRBV5-1 and TRBJ1-2; TRBD1 matches 10 bases. J was trimmed by 7 bases and V by 3 bases; bases with no gene match: 6. CDR3 size: 14 residues. Germline V CDR1 and CDR2: SGHRS, YFSETQ. The CDR3, as DNA: TGCGCCAGCAGCTCTCCGGGACAGGGGAGTGGCTACACCTTC. Residues: CASSSPGQGSGYTF.

In this sample, this clone turned up many times. For the CDR3, the DNA is TGTGCCAGTAGACTCAACAGGGGGAGCTACGAGCAGTACTTC. This encodes CASRLNRGSYEQYF. The chain has TRBV19 and TRBJ2-7, with 8 bases fitting TRBD1. V lost 6 bases and J lost 3; bases outside the gene matches: 7. This CDR3 spans 14 amino acids. Germline CDR1 reads LNHDA; CDR2 reads SQIVND (reference sequence). The entire variable domain, with the rest obtained from reference TRBV19 and TRBJ2-7, is as follows: DGGITQSPKYLFRKEGQNVTLSCEQNLNHDAMYWYRQDPGQGLRLIYYSQIVNDFQKGDIAEGYSVSREKKESFPLTVTSAQKNPTAFYLCASRLNRGSYEQYFGPGTRLTVT.

The chain combines TRBV30 with TRBJ2-1, with 8 bases fitting TRBD2. The ends lost 0 bases at V and 7 bases at J; junction bases unmatched: 2. Per the germline V gene, CDR1 is GTSNPN and CDR2 is SVGIG (reference sequence). The CDR3 is made up of 13 amino acids. The CDR3 spells CAWSVASGNEQFF. The DNA of the CDR3 is TGTGCCTGGAGTGTAGCTAGCGGGAATGAGCAGTTCTTC. The full variable domain, rest sourced from reference TRBV30 and TRBJ2-1, is SQTIHQWPATLVQPVGSPLSLECTVEGTSNPNLYWYRQAAGRGLQLLFYSVGIGQISSEVPQNLSASRPQDRQFILSSKKLLLSDSGFYLCAWSVASGNEQFFGPGTRLTVL.

The chain employs TRBV19 and TRBJ2-5, with TRBD1 identical over 7 bases. The CDR3 totals 13 residues. Germline V CDR1 and CDR2: LNHDA, SQIVND (reference sequence). The trim removed 4 bases at V and 5 bases at J, leaving 4 bases unmatched. CDR3 in DNA: TGTGCCAGTAGTACAGGGGGATGGGAGACCCAGTACTTC. Its translation is CASSTGGWETQYF.

This clone occurred once. This same CDR3 is encoded by further DNA sequences in the sample. This chain connects TRBV10-1 to TRBJ2-2; 7 bases are shared with TRBD1. Germline V gives CDR1 WNHNN, CDR2 SYGVQD (reference sequence). Trimming took 10 bases from V and 1 from J; bases not matched to a gene: 3. The CDR3 has 13 amino acids. CDR3 in amino acids: CATGTVNTGELFF. CDR3 coding DNA: TGCGCCACCGGGACAGTGAACACCGGGGAGCTGTTTTTT.

The rearrangement joins TRBV27 to TRBJ1-4; D is possibly TRBD1 (6 bases). Germline V gene data show CDR1 as MNHEY and CDR2 as SMNVEV (reference sequence). The V end was cut by 2 bases, the J end by 0 bases, with 10 bases between. This CDR3 has 16 residues. CDR3 bases: TGTGCCAGCAGTTTAAAAGGGGGGGCAACTAATGAAAAACTGTTTTTT. Its translation: CASSLKGGATNEKLFF. Combining the CDR3 with reference TRBV27 and TRBJ1-4 gives the whole variable domain EAQVTQNPRYLITVTGKKLTVTCSQNMNHEYMSWYRQDPGLGLRQIYYSMNVEVTDKGDVPEGYKVSRKEKRNFPLILESPSPNQTSLYFCASSLKGGATNEKLFFGSGTQLSVL.

The sample holds a few counts of this clone. The chain recombines TRBV19 with TRBJ2-2; the match to TRBD2 covers 13 bases. The V segment lost 7 bases and the J segment 2 bases; nucleotides outside the gene matches: 7. Germline V CDR1 and CDR2: LNHDA, SQIVND (reference sequence). The CDR3 runs to 17 residues. CDR3 in DNA: TGTGCCAGTACCCTTACTAGCGGGAGGGTTAACACCGGGGAGCTGTTTTTT. Protein: CASTLTSGRVNTGELFF.

J is TRBJ2-2 and V is TRBV2; 8 positions agree with TRBD1. The CDR3 sequence is 15 residues long. The germline V gene encodes CDR1 SNHLY and CDR2 FYNNEI. J lost 5 bases, V lost 4 bases, and 6 bases had no gene match. This chain's CDR3 is CASSALTGDTGELFF. The CDR3 bases are TGTGCCAGCAGTGCGCTGACAGGGGATACCGGGGAGCTGTTTTTT.

The chain uses TRBV5-1 and TRBJ2-3; 7 bases align to TRBD2. The CDR3 has 16 residues. Germline V gene sequence: CDR1 SGHRS, CDR2 YFSETQ. J gave up 4 bases and V 1 base, and 9 bases lay outside the gene matches. The chain's CDR3 is CASSLTGLGFADTQYF. The DNA of the CDR3 is TGCGCCAGCAGCTTGACAGGACTAGGTTTTGCAGATACGCAGTATTTT.

The genes are TRBV18 and TRBJ1-4; TRBD1 matches at 9 bases. Germline CDR1 is KGHSH and CDR2 is LQKENI. The CDR3 runs 14 residues. The ends lost 4 bases at V and 6 bases at J; junction bases unmatched: 3. In nucleotides, the CDR3 is TGTGCCAGCTCACAGGGACAGGGTGATGAAAAACTGTTTTTT. Its protein is CASSQGQGDEKLFF.

V usage is TRBV13 and J usage is TRBJ1-6; a weak D match, TRBD1 (5 bases). CDR3 length: 14 residues. Trimming took 5 bases from V and 5 from J, leaving 10 bases between them. Germline V gene data show CDR1 as PRHDT and CDR2 as FYEKMQ (reference sequence). DNA of the CDR3: TGTGCCAGCAGCCGACAGCTTAATAATTCACCCCTCCACTTT. Its protein product is CASSRQLNNSPLHF.

The rearrangement joins TRBV6-6 to TRBJ1-1, with D maybe TRBD1 (6 bases). The CDR3 contains 12 residues. The germline CDR1 and CDR2 sequences are MNHNY and SVGAGI (reference sequence). V shed 5 bases and J shed 7 bases, with 11 bases lying between them. This CDR3 is CASSPWTDEAFF. The CDR3 DNA reads as TGTGCCAGCAGTCCCTGGACAGATGAAGCTTTCTTT.

The V call is TRBV24-1, the J call TRBJ1-1; 9 bases align to TRBD1. With 5 bases clipped from V and 4 bases from J, the junction kept 4 bases outside the gene matches. The CDR3 has 14 residues. Germline CDR1 reads KGHDR; CDR2 reads SFDVKD. The CDR3 DNA reads as TGTGCCACCAGTGCGGCGACAGGGGGCACTGAAGCTTTCTTT. Residues: CATSAATGGTEAFF.

The V and J genes are TRBV5-1 and TRBJ2-3, with a weak D call TRBD1 (5 bases). This CDR3 spans 16 amino acids. Germline V gene data show CDR1 as SGHRS and CDR2 as YFSETQ. V was clipped by 0 bases and J by 4 bases, with 15 bases between them. The CDR3 region is CASSLGGQGGSDTQYF. In DNA form, the CDR3 reads TGCGCCAGCAGCTTGGGGGGCCAGGGTGGATCAGATACGCAGTATTTT.

V gene TRBV4-1 combines with J gene TRBJ2-7, with a possible D match to TRBD1 (6 bases). This CDR3 comprises 12 residues. The germline V gene encodes CDR1 MGHRA and CDR2 YSYEKL. Trimming took 4 bases from V and 6 from J, leaving 10 bases between them. CDR3 nucleotides: TGCGCCAGCAGCCCAGGGACACCCGAGCAGTACTTC. Its protein is CASSPGTPEQYF.

V is TRBV20-1 and J is TRBJ2-1, with D perhaps TRBD2 (6 bases). The CDR3 has 15 residues. The germline V and J ends were trimmed by 3 bases and 2 bases, with 14 bases remaining between them. CDR1 and CDR2 (germline): DFQATT, SNEGSKA (reference sequence). The CDR3 region has the DNA TGCAGTGCTAGTTTAGCGGTTACAACCTACAATGAGCAGTTCTTC. It yields the protein CSASLAVTTYNEQFF.

V is TRBV30 and J is TRBJ2-5; TRBD2 might be the D (6 bases). V gave up 0 bases and J gave up 7 bases, with 15 bases separating them. Looked up from germline, CDR1 is GTSNPN and CDR2 is SVGIG (reference sequence). This CDR3 comprises 14 residues. CDR3 in DNA: TGTGCCTGGAGTGTACAGGCGGGAAAGGGGACCCAGTACTTC. Amino acid sequence: CAWSVQAGKGTQYF.

The chain recombines TRBV5-8 with TRBJ1-1, with TRBD1 matching 8 bases. The CDR3 is 13 amino acids. Per the germline V gene, CDR1 is SGHTS and CDR2 is YDEGEE. Trimming took 4 bases from V and 3 from J; bases not matched to a gene: 2. The CDR3 DNA follows: TGTGCCAGCAGCGTACAGGGGGACACTGAAGCTTTCTTT. Translating it yields CASSVQGDTEAFF. Supplemented by reference TRBV5-8 and TRBJ1-1, the full variable domain reads EAGVTQSPTHLIKTRGQQATLRCSPISGHTSVYWYQQALGLGLQFLLWYDEGEERNRGNFPPRFSGRQFPNYSSELNVNALELEDSALYLCASSVQGDTEAFFGQGTRLTVV.

This clone was counted once. The rearrangement links TRBV7-3 to TRBJ2-1; the D gene is possibly TRBD2 (5 bases). Germline V gives CDR1 SGHTA, CDR2 FQGTGA. This CDR3 spans 12 amino acids. Trimming took 4 bases from V and 7 from J, leaving 8 bases between them. CDR3 bases: TGTGCCAGCAGCTCTACTAGGAATGAGCAGTTCTTC. This codes for CASSSTRNEQFF.

V and J are TRBV27 and TRBJ2-3; 7 nucleotides line up with TRBD2. Germline loops: CDR1 MNHEY, CDR2 SMNVEV (reference sequence). This CDR3 spans 13 amino acids. J gave up 2 bases and V 10 bases, and 6 bases lay outside the gene matches. CDR3 residues: CATRLAHTDTQYF. CDR3 DNA sequence: TGTGCCACCCGACTAGCCCACACAGATACGCAGTATTTT.

This chain uses TRBV29-1 with TRBJ1-1; TRBD1 is a possible D gene (5 bases). Germline CDR1 reads SQVTM; CDR2 reads ANQGSEA. The CDR3 covers 14 residues. With 2 bases removed from V and 1 base from J, the gap between germline ends came to 11 bases. This CDR3 is CSVERGARNTEAFF. The CDR3 region has the DNA TGCAGCGTTGAACGCGGGGCTCGGAACACTGAAGCTTTCTTT.

The rearrangement joins TRBV5-1 to TRBJ1-1; D uncertain. Germline CDR1 and CDR2: SGHRS and YFSETQ. The CDR3 runs to 15 residues. Trimming shortened V by 1 base and J by 1 base, and 11 bases separated the two germline ends. The CDR3 here is CASSLLPTTNTEAFF. CDR3 coding DNA: TGCGCCAGCAGCTTGCTTCCTACCACGAACACTGAAGCTTTCTTT.

The chain recombines TRBV7-2 with TRBJ1-6, with D tentatively TRBD1 (5 bases). Germline V gene data show CDR1 as SGHTA and CDR2 as FQGNSA. The CDR3 spans 16 residues. Trimming removed 5 bases at V and 7 bases at J, with 18 bases between. The chain's CDR3 is CASSIMVGAANSPLHF. The DNA for the CDR3 is TGTGCCAGCAGCATTATGGTAGGGGCCGCCAATTCACCCCTCCACTTT.